This T cell receptor (beta chain) was captured in a study of breast tumors, draining lymph nodes, adjacent tissues. A single record per CDR3 protein comes from TCRdb applying MiXCR to the multiplex PCR reads. The table has 13,000 or so distinct CDR3 sequences, approximately 62% seen once. This clonotype was detected ten times or more. This may be a read error, as it is one base from a much larger clone. This CDR3 contains 14 residues. V lost 2 bases to trimming and J lost 6 bases; unmatched junction nucleotides: 10. Germline CDR1 DFQATT, CDR2 SNEGSKA (reference sequence). The sample comprised tumor-adjacent breast tissue. This rearrangement joins TRBV20-1 to TRBJ2-7, with 7 bases aligning to TRBD1. This TCR was sampled from a female donor with breast cancer. Some clones in this sample may be carry-over from other donors' samples. In DNA form, the CDR3 reads TGCAGTGCTAGAAGGGCAGACAGGGATTCCGAGCAGTACTTC. It is translated as CSARRADRDSEQYF.